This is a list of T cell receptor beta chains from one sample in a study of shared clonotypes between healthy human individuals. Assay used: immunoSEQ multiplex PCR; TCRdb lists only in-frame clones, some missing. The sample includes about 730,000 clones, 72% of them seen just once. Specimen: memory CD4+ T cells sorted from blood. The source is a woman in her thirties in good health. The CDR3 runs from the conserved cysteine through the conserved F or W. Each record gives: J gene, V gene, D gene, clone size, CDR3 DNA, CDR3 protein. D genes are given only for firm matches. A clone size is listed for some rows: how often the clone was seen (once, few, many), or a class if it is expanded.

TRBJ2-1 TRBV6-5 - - TGTGCCAGCAGGATTAGTGGGGGCGCCTACAATGAGCAGTTCTTC CASRISGGAYNEQFF
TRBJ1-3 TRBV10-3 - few TGTGCCATCAATCAAGACGTAAGCTCTGGAAACACCATATATTTT CAINQDVSSGNTIYF
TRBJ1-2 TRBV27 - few TGTGCCAGCAGTTTCCAACAGGGTGACGGCTACACCTTC CASSFQQGDGYTF
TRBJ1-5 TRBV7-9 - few TGTGCCAGCAGTTTCGACGGGACTCTTCAGCCCCAGCATTTT CASSFDGTLQPQHF
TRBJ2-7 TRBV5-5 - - TGTGCCAGCAGCTTGTTCCTCTTAGACGGACAGTCCTACGAGCAGTACTTC CASSLFLLDGQSYEQYF
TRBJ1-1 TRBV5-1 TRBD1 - TGCGCCAGCAGTACGGGACAGGGGTTGAACACTGAAGCTTTCTTT CASSTGQGLNTEAFF
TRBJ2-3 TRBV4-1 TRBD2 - TGCGCCAGCAGCCAAGATAGGGCAAAAAGCGGGAGGGCCAAAGATACGCAGTATTTT CASSQDRAKSGRAKDTQYF
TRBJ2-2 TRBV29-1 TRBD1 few TGCAGCGTTAACTCCGGGACAGGGGTGAACACCGGGGAGCTGTTTTTT CSVNSGTGVNTGELFF
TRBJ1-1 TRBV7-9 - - TGTGCCAGCAGCCCGACTCCAGGGCTCACTGAAGCTTTCTTT CASSPTPGLTEAFF
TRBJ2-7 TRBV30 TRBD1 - TGTGCCTGGAGTCGCAACCCGGGACAGGGTTCCGAGCAGTACTTC CAWSRNPGQGSEQYF
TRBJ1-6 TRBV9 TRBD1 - TGTGCCAGCAGCGGAAACTCAGGGGGGAATGGGTCACCCCTCCACTTT CASSGNSGGNGSPLHF
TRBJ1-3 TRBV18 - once TGTGCCAGCTCACCAAACGCCCCAGGGGAGGCTGGAAACACCATATATTTT CASSPNAPGEAGNTIYF
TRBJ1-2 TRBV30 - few TGTGCCTGGAGTGTGGGGGTCGGGAATGGCTACACCTTC CAWSVGVGNGYTF
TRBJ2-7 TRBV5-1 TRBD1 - TGCGCCAGCAGCTTGACAGGGGCCAGCTCCTACGAGCAGTACTTC CASSLTGASSYEQYF
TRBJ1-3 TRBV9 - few TGTGCCAGCAGCGTAGATGGGGACACCATATATTTT CASSVDGDTIYF
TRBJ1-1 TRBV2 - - TGTGCCAGCAGGACAGATTTGGGCACTGAAGCTTTCTTT CASRTDLGTEAFF
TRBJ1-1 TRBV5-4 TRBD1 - TGTGCCAGCAGCTTGGGGGGCCAGGGGGCCACTGAAGCTTTCTTT CASSLGGQGATEAFF
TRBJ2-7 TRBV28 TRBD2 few TGTGCCAGCACCTTAGCGGGCCTCTCCTACGAGCAGTACTTC CASTLAGLSYEQYF
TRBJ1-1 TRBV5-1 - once TGCGCCAGCAGCTTGATGGACTTGAACACTGAAGCTTTCTTT CASSLMDLNTEAFF
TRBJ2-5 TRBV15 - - TGTGCCACCAGGCCTGGCAGGGGAGGGCGGGAGACCCAGTACTTC CATRPGRGGRETQYF